This T cell receptor beta chain was sequenced during a study of blood T cell repertoires in COVID-19. Across the study: Both acute and convalescent COVID-19 samples were obtained from the United States, Italy and Spain.

Trimming removed 8 bases at V and 0 bases at J, with 16 bases between. The length of the CDR3 is 16 residues. Looked up from germline, CDR1 is MDHEN and CDR2 is SYDVKM. The repertoire was sequenced with immunoSEQ multiplex PCR; TCRdb's copy has only in-frame clones and lacks some. The table lists around 93,000 clones, roughly 82% of them singletons. The V gene is TRBV28, the J gene TRBJ1-4, with D possibly being TRBD1 (6 bases). Material for sequencing was peripheral blood. The sequence was obtained from a man older than 75 with acute or convalescent COVID-19. The CDR3 protein is CASADGGRATNEKLFF. The CDR3 DNA follows: TGTGCCAGCGCTGACGGGGGGCGGGCAACTAATGAAAAACTGTTTTTT.